The present T cell receptor beta chain was sequenced within a study of T cells in Graves' hyperthyroidism and ophthalmopathy. Ophthalmopathy patients all had a Clinical Activity Score of at least 3, a NOSPECS grade of at least 4 and disease under 3 months old. RNA transcripts were the template for amplifying TCR beta CDR3 regions. Primed by the HTBI set, a first-round RT-PCR was run on the TCR CDR3. TCRdb ran MiXCR on the multiplex PCR reads and lists one entry per CDR3 protein. The sample has 360,000 or so distinct CDR3 sequences, roughly 15% seen once. CDR3 length: 14 amino acids. V gave up 5 bases and J gave up 7 bases, with 18 bases separating them. Germline CDR1 is SGHRS and CDR2 is YFSETQ.

Specimen: blood. The sequence was obtained from a woman aged 60 to 75 with Graves' ophthalmopathy. This chain uses TRBV5-1 with TRBJ2-5; tentative D call: TRBD2 (6 bases). CDR3 DNA: TGCGCCAGCAGGGGGGAGGCCCATTCAGCGACCCAGTACTTC. This translates into CASRGEAHSATQYF.